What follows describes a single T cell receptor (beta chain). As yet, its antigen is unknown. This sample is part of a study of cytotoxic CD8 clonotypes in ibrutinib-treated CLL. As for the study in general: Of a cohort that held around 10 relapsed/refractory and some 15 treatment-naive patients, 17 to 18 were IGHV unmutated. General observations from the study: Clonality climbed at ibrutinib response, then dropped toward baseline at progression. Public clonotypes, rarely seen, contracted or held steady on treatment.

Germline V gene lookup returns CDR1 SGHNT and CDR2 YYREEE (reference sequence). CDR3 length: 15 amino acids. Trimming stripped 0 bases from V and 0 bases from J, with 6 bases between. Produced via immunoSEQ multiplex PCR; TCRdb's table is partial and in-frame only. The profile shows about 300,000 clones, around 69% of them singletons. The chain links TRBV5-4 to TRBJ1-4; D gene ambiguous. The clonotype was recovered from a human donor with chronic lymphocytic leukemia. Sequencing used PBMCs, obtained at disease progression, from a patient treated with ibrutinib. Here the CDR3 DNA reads TGTGCCAGCAGCTTGGGGCAGGCAACTAATGAAAAACTGTTTTTT. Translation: CASSLGQATNEKLFF.